One sample yielded the 14 T cell receptor beta chains listed below, sequenced in a study of blood T cells in healthy people across ages. PCR was performed a second time for roughly 7 to 11 cycles using a sample-barcoded 5' primer and a J-beta primer mix. TCRdb ran MiXCR on the 5' RACE reads and lists one entry per CDR3 protein. The table shows about 1.8 million distinct CDR3 sequences, with around 48% occurring only once. Sequencing was done on a sample of blood. Receptor source: a woman aged 40 to 50 in good health.

Concerning this clonotype itself: It may be a read error: a sequence one base away is much more abundant. The chain employs TRBV12-3 or TRBV12-4 and TRBJ2-7; 10 nucleotides agree with TRBD1. The assigned J gene may be wrong: the sequence end matches TRBJ2-4 better. This CDR3 contains 14 residues. The CDR3 DNA reads as TGTGCCGGCAGCCGGGGGACAGGGGAAAACATTCAGTACTTC. Translation gives CAGSRGTGENIQYF.

This clonotype has more than one count but fewer than ten. The chain combines TRBV7-2 with TRBJ2-3, with D unresolved. The CDR3 sequence is 13 residues long. Between the trimmed V and J ends, which lost 0 bases and 6 bases, there was a span of 7 bases. Germline CDR1 is SGHTA and CDR2 is FQGNSA. The CDR3 DNA sequence: TGTGCCAGCAGCTTAGCTCGGTTGGATACGCAGTATTTT. It codes for CASSLARLDTQYF.

The rearrangement links TRBV28 to TRBJ2-1, with 14 bases that match TRBD2. Germline values: CDR1 MDHEN, CDR2 SYDVKM. The ends lost 5 bases at V and 10 bases at J; junction bases unmatched: 10. The CDR3 runs 16 residues. CDR3 sequence: CASSPRLAGGAWEQFF. CDR3 nucleotide sequence: TGTGCCAGCAGTCCCAGACTAGCGGGGGGGGCTTGGGAGCAGTTCTTC.

This clonotype has just a few counts. The CDR3 here is CASSLLQGGSTDTQYF. In DNA, the CDR3 is TGCGCCAGCAGCTTGCTTCAGGGGGGGAGCACAGATACGCAGTATTTT. The rearrangement uses TRBV5-1 and TRBJ2-3, with D perhaps being TRBD1 or TRBD2 (7 bases each). Trimming stripped 1 base from V and 0 bases from J, with 12 bases between. Germline V gene data show CDR1 as SGHRS and CDR2 as YFSETQ. The CDR3 runs to 16 residues.

V usage is TRBV7-2 and J usage is TRBJ2-6; 7 nucleotides align to TRBD2. V shed 5 bases, J shed 0 bases, and the junction held 7 bases outside the gene matches. CDR3 length: 17 amino acids. Germline V gene lookup returns CDR1 SGHTA and CDR2 FQGNSA. The CDR3 here is CASSVVGGSSGANVLTF. Here the CDR3 DNA reads TGTGCCAGCAGCGTAGTAGGCGGGAGCTCTGGGGCCAACGTCCTGACTTTC.

CDR3 sequence reads: CASSPPGQHGAEAFF. The DNA for the CDR3 is TGTGCCAGCAGCCCTCCGGGACAGCATGGGGCTGAAGCTTTCTTT. The V gene is TRBV3-1, the J gene TRBJ1-1, with 7 bases that match TRBD1. The CDR3 runs to 15 residues. Germline V lookup: CDR1 LGHDT, CDR2 YNNKEL (reference sequence). J gave up 6 bases and V 4 bases, and 11 bases lay outside the gene matches.

The chain has TRBV4-3 and TRBJ2-1, with 9 positions matching TRBD1. After removal of 0 bases from V and 6 bases from J, the junction contained 12 bases not matched to a gene. There are 18 residues in the CDR3. Germline assignment: CDR1 LGHNA and CDR2 YSLEER. The CDR3 DNA sequence: TGCGCCAGCAGCCAAGAATTTTATCGGGACAGGGTAGGCAATGAGCAGTTCTTC. Its translation: CASSQEFYRDRVGNEQFF.

The chain carries TRBV20-1 and TRBJ1-6; 10 bases are a match to TRBD1. Germline CDR1 is DFQATT and CDR2 is SNEGSKA (reference sequence). The CDR3 covers 14 residues. Trimming took 1 base from V and 9 from J; bases not matched to a gene: 3. CDR3 DNA sequence: TGCAGTGCTAGAGGGACAGGGGGGGTTTCACCCCTCCACTTT. Residues: CSARGTGGVSPLHF.

The chain links TRBV29-1 to TRBJ2-1; D ambiguous. The CDR3 is made up of 12 amino acids. Germline V gene data show CDR1 as SQVTM and CDR2 as ANQGSEA. Trimming pared 4 bases from V and 3 bases from J, leaving 7 bases between. The CDR3 bases are TGCAGCGTTGGGACCCTCTACAATGAGCAGTTCTTC. It is translated as CSVGTLYNEQFF.

This clonotype was observed a few times. This chain joins TRBV6-2 or TRBV6-3 and TRBJ2-7; D remains ambiguous. The CDR3 covers 12 residues. Germline V gene data show CDR1 as MNHEY and CDR2 as SVGEGT. V was pared by 5 bases and J by 4 bases, with 9 bases between. The CDR3 is CASSDPLYEQYF. The DNA of the CDR3 is TGTGCCAGCAGTGACCCACTTTACGAGCAGTACTTC.

The genes are TRBV9 and TRBJ2-1; D is perhaps TRBD1 (6 bases). The CDR3 is 16 amino acids. The germline V gene encodes CDR1 SGDLS and CDR2 YYNGEE. V was shortened by 3 bases and J by 3 bases, with 16 bases between the two germline ends. CDR3 sequence: CASSAGTQGLYNEQFF. CDR3 nucleotide sequence: TGTGCCAGCAGCGCCGGGACCCAGGGGCTCTACAATGAGCAGTTCTTC.

CDR3 nucleotides: TGTGCTCACGCGAGGCAGACCACAGATACGCAGTATTTT. Amino acids: CAHARQTTDTQYF. The chain recombines TRBV10-3 with TRBJ2-3; D remains ambiguous. In germline, CDR1 is ENHRY, CDR2 SYGVKD. The CDR3 runs to 13 residues.

The CDR3 DNA follows: TGTGCCAGCAGTCCGGGCCCTAGGGCGCAGTATTTT. Its translation is CASSPGPRAQYF. The rearrangement joins TRBV6-2 or TRBV6-3 to TRBJ2-3; D remains ambiguous. Trimming cost V 5 bases and J 10 bases, with 13 bases left between them. Per the germline V gene, CDR1 is MNHEY and CDR2 is SVGEGT. The CDR3 contains 12 residues.

V is TRBV28 and J is TRBJ2-5; D gene uncertain. Germline CDR1 and CDR2: MDHEN and SYDVKM. The length of the CDR3 is 11 residues. Trimming stripped 8 bases from V and 1 base from J, with 5 bases between. CDR3 sequence: CASQLQETQYF. The CDR3 DNA reads as TGTGCCAGCCAACTCCAAGAGACCCAGTACTTC.